What follows is one TCR beta chain and its context. Its antigen target is currently unknown. Per-base qualities were not stored, and no clone one base away is much larger. Participants in the prospective study were aged about 18 to 95 years, lived in 20 to 30 United States geographic areas, and enrolled through a virtual design. Cohort assignment in the prospective study relied on participant-reported clinical history from a screening survey and a study questionnaire. ImmuneRACE Cohort 3 recovered participants were defined by two consecutive negative NP/OP PCR tests, healthcare professional clearance, or symptom resolution. Mobile phlebotomists in the prospective study collected whole blood, serum and a nasopharyngeal or oropharyngeal swab from every participant. Prospective study participants could optionally give additional blood draws and questionnaires over an approximately 2-month period. Before DNA extraction, blood samples from the prospective study were shipped at room temperature or frozen.

CDR1 and CDR2 are read off the germline V gene (reference sequence) as SEHNR and FQNEAQ. CDR3 length: 15 amino acids, cysteine to phenylalanine. Left in the record is the CDR3 DNA by itself, 45 bases read in frame from the first base. Ends trimmed: V by 5 bases, J by 7 bases; bases unmatched to a gene: 6. The data were taken from a study of blood T cell repertoires in COVID-19 (dated by TCRdb to 2019 to 2021). Background on the whole study: Samples covering the acute and convalescent phases of COVID-19 were provided by collaborators in the United States, Italy and Spain. A de-identified subject ID, COVID-19 status, age in years and sex were almost always included in the sample metadata. Samples came from the ongoing ImmuneRACE study (first 160 participants) plus 1,254 subjects from 6 global collaborators. Subjects who had been exposed to COVID-19, were actively infected with it, or had recovered from it provided the deeply sampled blood TCRbeta repertoires that made up the dataset. The prospective study material was composed of cDNA or gDNA derived from T cells, B-cell-depleted T cells, or PBMCs. The repertoires were released in a freely available public database meant as a resource for research on the immune response to SARS-CoV-2. Where available, HLA class I and class II types were obtained from metadata supplied by the sample provider rather than from assay-based typing. The investigation overall reported the following: Clinical and demographic metadata were provided uncurated, with the amount varying by source and participant.

TCRbeta CDR3 regions were amplified from genomic DNA using the immunoSEQ Assay, a bias-controlled multiplex PCR. For the original study's pipeline: Nucleated cell counts per sample were estimated from amplification of reference gene primers within the assay. To quantify the absolute abundance of each unique TCRbeta CDR3 rearrangement, sequence reads were collapsed and filtered. For each sample, productive Simpson clonality was calculated as the square root of Simpson's diversity index over productive rearrangements. In its TCRdb copy, this immuneACCESS table keeps in-frame sequences only and misses some clones. Where compared with another copy, unresolved V genes explain less than half of these, and the others have no known cause. The V and J calls and the clone size are those of that table, but D and trimming were determined from the DNA. The sample table shows 210,000 or so clones, and about 84% are seen once. Of the sample, approximately 2% is held by the ten largest clones.

The sample consisted of PBMCs or T cells enriched from blood (not recorded which). This sequence uses TRBV7-9 and TRBJ1-4; the junction holds 11 bases that match TRBD1. This receptor was identified in a man in his sixties who had recovered from COVID-19. The CDR3 amino acid sequence is: CASSTRDRGTEKLFF. The nucleotide sequence is TGTGCCAGCAGCACCCGGGACAGGGGGACTGAAAAACTGTTTTTT.